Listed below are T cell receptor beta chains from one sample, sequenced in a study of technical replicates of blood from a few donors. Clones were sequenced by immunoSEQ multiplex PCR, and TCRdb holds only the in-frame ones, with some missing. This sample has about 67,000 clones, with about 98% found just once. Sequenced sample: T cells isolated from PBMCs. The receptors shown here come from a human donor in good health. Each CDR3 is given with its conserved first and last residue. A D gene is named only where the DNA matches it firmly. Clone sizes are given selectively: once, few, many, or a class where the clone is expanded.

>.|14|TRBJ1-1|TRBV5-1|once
CASSLGLGNTEAFF
TGCGCCAGCAGCTTGGGTCTAGGGAACACTGAAGCTTTCTTT
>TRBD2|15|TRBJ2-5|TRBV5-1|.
CASSLGLAAEETQYF
TGCGCCAGCAGCTTGGGACTAGCGGCCGAAGAGACCCAGTACTTC
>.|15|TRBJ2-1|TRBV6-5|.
CASSTALSGYNEQFF
TGTGCCAGCAGTACTGCTTTGTCAGGCTACAATGAGCAGTTCTTC
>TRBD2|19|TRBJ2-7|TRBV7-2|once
CASSLPPLLAGGNSYEQYF
TGTGCCAGCAGCTTACCCCCCCTCCTAGCGGGAGGGAACTCCTACGAGCAGTACTTC
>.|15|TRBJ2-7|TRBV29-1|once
CSVDGGGGSTYEQYF
TGCAGCGTTGACGGGGGTGGGGGATCGACCTACGAGCAGTACTTC
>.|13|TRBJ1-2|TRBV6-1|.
CASSEGQDYGYTF
TGTGCCAGCAGTGAGGGCCAGGACTATGGCTACACCTTC
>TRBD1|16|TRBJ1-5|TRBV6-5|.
CASSYAPPDRNQPQHF
TGTGCCAGCAGTTACGCACCACCGGACAGGAATCAGCCCCAGCATTTT
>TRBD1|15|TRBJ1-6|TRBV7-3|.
CASSLAQGVYSPLHF
TGTGCCAGCAGCTTAGCGCAGGGGGTCTATTCACCCCTCCACTTT
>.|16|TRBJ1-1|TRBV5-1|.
CASSLDPTVTNTEAFF
TGCGCCAGCAGCTTGGATCCTACAGTAACGAACACTGAAGCTTTCTTT
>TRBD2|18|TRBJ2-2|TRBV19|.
CASSIGGTGTINTGELFF
TGTGCCAGTAGTATAGGGGGTACCGGGACTATTAACACCGGGGAGCTGTTTTTT
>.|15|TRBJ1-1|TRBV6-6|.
CASSYVAGQGTEAFF
TGTGCCAGCAGTTACGTTGCAGGGCAGGGCACTGAAGCTTTCTTT
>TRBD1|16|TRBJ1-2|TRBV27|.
CASSARQGTAPFGYTF
TGTGCCAGCAGTGCCCGACAGGGGACCGCTCCATTTGGCTACACCTTC
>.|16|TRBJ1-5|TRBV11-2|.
CASSLTASGGGQPQHF
TGTGCCAGCAGCTTAACCGCCTCGGGGGGCGGTCAGCCCCAGCATTTT
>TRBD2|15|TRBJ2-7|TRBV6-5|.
CASIGSGGSGHEQYF
TGTGCCAGCATTGGTAGCGGGGGAAGCGGGCACGAGCAGTACTTC
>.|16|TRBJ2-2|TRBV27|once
CASSFRGAANTGELFF
TGTGCCAGCAGTTTCCGGGGAGCCGCGAACACCGGGGAGCTGTTTTTT
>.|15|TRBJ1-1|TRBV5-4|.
CASKGGGALNTEAFF
TGTGCCAGCAAAGGGGGAGGGGCCTTGAACACTGAAGCTTTCTTT
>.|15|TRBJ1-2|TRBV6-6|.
CASSYVAGRGFGYTF
TGTGCCAGCAGTTACGTCGCGGGCCGGGGTTTTGGCTACACCTTC
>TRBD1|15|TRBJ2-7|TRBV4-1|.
CASNPTGTATYEQYF
TGCGCCAGCAACCCAACAGGGACAGCCACCTACGAGCAGTACTTC
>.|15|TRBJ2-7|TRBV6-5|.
CASRTGYQTEYEQYF
TGTGCCAGCAGAACAGGTTATCAAACCGAATACGAGCAGTACTTC
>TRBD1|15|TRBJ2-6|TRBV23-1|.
CASKDRAVGANVLTF
TGCGCCAGCAAGGACAGGGCGGTCGGGGCCAACGTCCTGACTTTC
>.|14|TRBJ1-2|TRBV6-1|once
CASSELMGSSGYTF
TGTGCCAGCAGTGAACTAATGGGCAGTTCCGGCTACACCTTC
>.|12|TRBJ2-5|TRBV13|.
CASSFHRETQYF
TGTGCCAGCAGCTTTCATAGAGAGACCCAGTACTTC
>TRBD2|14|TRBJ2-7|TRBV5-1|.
CASSLELASYEQYF
TGCGCCAGCAGCTTGGAACTAGCGAGCTACGAGCAGTACTTC
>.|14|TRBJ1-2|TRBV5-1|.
CASSPPDSGYGYTF
TGCGCCAGCAGCCCACCGGACAGCGGCTATGGCTACACCTTC
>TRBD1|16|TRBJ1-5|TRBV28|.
CASSPPTGYSNQPQHF
TGTGCCAGCAGTCCACCGACAGGGTATAGCAATCAGCCCCAGCATTTT
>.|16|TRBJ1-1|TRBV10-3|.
CAISDRQAIGNTEAFF
TGTGCCATCAGTGACCGACAGGCTATAGGTAACACTGAAGCTTTCTTT